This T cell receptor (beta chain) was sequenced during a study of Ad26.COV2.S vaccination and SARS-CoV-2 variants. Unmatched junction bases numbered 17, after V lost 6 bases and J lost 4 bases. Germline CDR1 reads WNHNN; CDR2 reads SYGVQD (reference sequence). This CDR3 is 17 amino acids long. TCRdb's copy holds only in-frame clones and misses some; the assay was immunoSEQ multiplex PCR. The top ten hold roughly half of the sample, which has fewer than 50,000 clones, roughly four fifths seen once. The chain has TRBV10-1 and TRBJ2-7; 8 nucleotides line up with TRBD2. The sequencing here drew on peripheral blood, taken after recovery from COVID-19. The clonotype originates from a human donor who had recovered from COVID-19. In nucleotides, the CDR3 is TGCGCCAGCAGCAAGAGGGGTCTACCGGGAGGGAGATACGAGCAGTACTTC. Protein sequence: CASSKRGLPGGRYEQYF.